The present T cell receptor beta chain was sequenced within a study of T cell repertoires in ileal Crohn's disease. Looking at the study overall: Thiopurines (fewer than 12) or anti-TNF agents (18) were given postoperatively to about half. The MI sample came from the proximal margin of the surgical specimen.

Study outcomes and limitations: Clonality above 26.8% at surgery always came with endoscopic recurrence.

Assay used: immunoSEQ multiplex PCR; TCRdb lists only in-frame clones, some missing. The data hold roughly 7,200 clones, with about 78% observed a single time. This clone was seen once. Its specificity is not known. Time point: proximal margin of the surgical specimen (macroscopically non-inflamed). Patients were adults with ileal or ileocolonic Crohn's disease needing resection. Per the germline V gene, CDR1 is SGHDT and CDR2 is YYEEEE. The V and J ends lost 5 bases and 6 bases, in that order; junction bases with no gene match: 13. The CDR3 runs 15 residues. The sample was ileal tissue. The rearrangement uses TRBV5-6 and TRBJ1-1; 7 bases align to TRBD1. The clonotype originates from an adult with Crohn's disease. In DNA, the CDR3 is TGTGCCAGCAGGCGGTTTTCGACAGGGCGGTCTGAAGCTTTCTTT. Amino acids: CASRRFSTGRSEAFF.